Each of the 8 T cell receptor beta chains below was sequenced from the same sample in a study of blood T cell repertoires in COVID-19. Repertoires were generated with immunoSEQ multiplex PCR, while TCRdb's copy carries only in-frame clones and drops some. The table lists approximately 98,000 clones, roughly 82% of them singletons. Sequencing used peripheral blood. Source of these receptors: a man of 80 years or more with acute or convalescent COVID-19.

This clone has only one observation. This chain joins TRBV28 and TRBJ1-1; a weak D match, TRBD1 (6 bases). Germline assignment: CDR1 MDHEN and CDR2 SYDVKM. The CDR3 loop spans 10 amino acids. Trimming took 10 bases from V and 6 from J, leaving 9 bases between them. The CDR3 is CATRQAEAFF. The CDR3 nucleotides read TGTGCCACCCGACAGGCTGAAGCTTTCTTT.

V is TRBV18 and J is TRBJ1-2; TRBD1 is a possible D gene (6 bases). Germline CDR1 KGHSH, CDR2 LQKENI. Trimming stripped 2 bases from V and 2 bases from J, with 12 bases between. The CDR3 covers 15 residues. The CDR3: CASSPMGGPNYGYTF. In DNA, the CDR3 is TGTGCCAGCTCACCAATGGGGGGGCCGAACTATGGCTACACCTTC.

V gene TRBV6-2 or TRBV6-3 combines with J gene TRBJ1-2; D call uncertain. Trimming cost V 4 bases and J 6 bases, with 18 bases left between them. CDR3 length: 15 amino acids. The V gene's germline CDR1 is MNHEY and CDR2 SVGEGT. For the CDR3, the DNA is TGTGCCAGCAGTTTGAGAGGAATGAGTTTCGATGGCTACACCTTC. Translation: CASSLRGMSFDGYTF.

This sequence joins TRBV28 and TRBJ1-1; the match to TRBD1 covers 12 bases. V shed 4 bases, J shed 5 bases, and the junction held 8 bases outside the gene matches. Germline-derived CDR1 and CDR2 are MDHEN and SYDVKM. This CDR3 region has 16 residues. CDR3 sequence: CASSSAGTGGNTEAFF. The CDR3 DNA reads as TGTGCCAGCAGTTCAGCCGGGACAGGGGGCAATACTGAAGCTTTCTTT.

The chain has TRBV7-5 and TRBJ1-5. TRBV7-5 is a recognized pseudogene. The CDR3 is 19 amino acids. For the CDR3, the DNA is TGTGCCAGAACCCCAACGGGAGGGCGGGGCGGACGGAGCAATCAGCCCCAGCATTTT. Amino acids: CARTPTGGRGGRSNQPQHF.

This rearrangement joins TRBV5-6 to TRBJ1-2, with D perhaps TRBD1 (5 bases). The CDR3 has 16 residues. Germline CDR1 SGHDT, CDR2 YYEEEE. V was shortened by 10 bases and J by 6 bases, with 28 bases between the two germline ends. The CDR3 is CAPGAVLGGTMDGYTF. In DNA, the CDR3 is TGTGCCCCTGGGGCCGTTTTAGGAGGGACGATGGATGGCTACACCTTC.

CDR3 residues: CASSPAPSASEQYF. The DNA of the CDR3 is TGTGCCAGCAGCCCCGCCCCATCAGCGAGCGAGCAGTACTTC. The J gene is TRBJ2-7, the V gene TRBV11-2; D call uncertain. Germline CDR1 reads SGHAT; CDR2 reads FQNNGV. Between the trimmed V and J ends, which lost 5 bases and 6 bases, there was a span of 17 bases. The CDR3 spans 14 residues.

This clone was counted a single time. The chain is built from TRBV28 and TRBJ2-2; 8 bases map to TRBD2. V shed 3 bases, J shed 9 bases, and the junction held 6 bases outside the gene matches. Germline V gives CDR1 MDHEN, CDR2 SYDVKM. The CDR3 length is 14 residues. This CDR3 reads CASSFWRGAWELFF. The CDR3 coding sequence is TGTGCCAGCAGTTTCTGGCGGGGGGCCTGGGAGCTGTTTTTT.